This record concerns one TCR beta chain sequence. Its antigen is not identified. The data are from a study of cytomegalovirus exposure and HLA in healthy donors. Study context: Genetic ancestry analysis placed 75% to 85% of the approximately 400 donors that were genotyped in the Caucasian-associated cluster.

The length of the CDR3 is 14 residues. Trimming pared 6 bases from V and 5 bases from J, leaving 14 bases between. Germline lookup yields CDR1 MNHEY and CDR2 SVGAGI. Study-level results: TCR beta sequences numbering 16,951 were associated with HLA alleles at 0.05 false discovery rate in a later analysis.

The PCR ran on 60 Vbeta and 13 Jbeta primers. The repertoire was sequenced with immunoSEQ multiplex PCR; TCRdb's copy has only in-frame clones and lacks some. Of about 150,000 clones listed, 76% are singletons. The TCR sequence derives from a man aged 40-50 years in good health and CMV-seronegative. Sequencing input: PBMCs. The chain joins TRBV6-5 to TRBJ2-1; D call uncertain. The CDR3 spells CASSRPTANNEQFF. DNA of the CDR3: TGTGCCAGCAGCCGCCCCACAGCAAACAATGAGCAGTTCTTC.